What follows describes a single T cell receptor beta chain. As yet, its antigen is unknown. The CDR3 is 14 residues long. V gave up 0 bases and J gave up 4 bases, with 7 bases separating them. CDR1 is SGHVS and CDR2 is FQNEAQ in the germline V gene. The data are from a study of cytomegalovirus exposure and HLA in healthy donors. The PCR made use of 60 Vbeta and 13 Jbeta primers. The repertoire was sequenced with immunoSEQ multiplex PCR; TCRdb's copy has only in-frame clones and lacks some. This table holds 60,000 to 70,000 clones, about four fifths found once. Study-level findings and limits: Cytomegalovirus status, reportedly, was diagnosed with high specificity and sensitivity by the classifier. Previous analysis showed most TCR beta V segments were productive about 90% or about 30% of the time.

The origin of this receptor is a woman aged 30 to 39 in good health and CMV-seronegative. This chain uses TRBV7-8 with TRBJ1-5, with no clear D. Sequencing was performed on PBMCs. Here the CDR3 reads CASSLASGNQPQHF. The CDR3 DNA follows: TGTGCCAGCAGCTTAGCTTCGGGGAATCAGCCCCAGCATTTT.